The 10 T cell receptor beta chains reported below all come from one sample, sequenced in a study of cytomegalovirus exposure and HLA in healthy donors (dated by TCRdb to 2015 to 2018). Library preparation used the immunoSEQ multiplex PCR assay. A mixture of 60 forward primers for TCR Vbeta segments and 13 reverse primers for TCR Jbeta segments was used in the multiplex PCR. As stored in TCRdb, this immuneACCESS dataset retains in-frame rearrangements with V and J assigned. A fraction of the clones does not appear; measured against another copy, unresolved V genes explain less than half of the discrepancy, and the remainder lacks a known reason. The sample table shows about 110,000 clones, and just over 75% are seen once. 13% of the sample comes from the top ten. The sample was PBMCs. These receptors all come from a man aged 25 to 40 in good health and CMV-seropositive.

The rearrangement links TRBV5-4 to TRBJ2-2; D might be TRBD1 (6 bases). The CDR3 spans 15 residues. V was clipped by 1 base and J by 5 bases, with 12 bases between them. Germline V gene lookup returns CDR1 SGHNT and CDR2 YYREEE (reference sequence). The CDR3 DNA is TGTGCCAGCAGCTTGAGGCCAGGGGAGACCGGGGAGCTGTTTTTT. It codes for CASSLRPGETGELFF.

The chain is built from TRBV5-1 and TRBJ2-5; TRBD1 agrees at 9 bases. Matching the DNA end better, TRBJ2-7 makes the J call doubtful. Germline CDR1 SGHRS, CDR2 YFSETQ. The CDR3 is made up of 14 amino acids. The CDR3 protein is CASSPGTGSYEQYF. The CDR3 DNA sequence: TGCGCCAGCAGCCCCGGGACAGGGAGTTACGAGCAGTACTTC.

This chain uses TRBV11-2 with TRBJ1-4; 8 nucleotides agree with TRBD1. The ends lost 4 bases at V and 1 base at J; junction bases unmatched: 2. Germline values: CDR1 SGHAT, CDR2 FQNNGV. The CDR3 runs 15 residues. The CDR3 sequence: CASSSGTGTNEKLFF. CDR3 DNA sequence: TGTGCCAGCAGCTCCGGGACAGGAACTAATGAAAAACTGTTTTTT.

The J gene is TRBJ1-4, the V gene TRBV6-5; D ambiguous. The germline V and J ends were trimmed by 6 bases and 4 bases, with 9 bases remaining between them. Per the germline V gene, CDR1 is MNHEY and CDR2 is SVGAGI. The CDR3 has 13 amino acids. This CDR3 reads CASRTASNEKLFF. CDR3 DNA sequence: TGTGCCAGCAGGACCGCTAGTAATGAAAAACTGTTTTTT.

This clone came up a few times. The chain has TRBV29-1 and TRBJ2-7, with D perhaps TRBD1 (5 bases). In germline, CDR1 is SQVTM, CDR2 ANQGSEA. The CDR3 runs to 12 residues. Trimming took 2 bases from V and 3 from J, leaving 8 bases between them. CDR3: CSVETRDYEQYF. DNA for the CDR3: TGCAGCGTTGAAACCAGGGACTACGAGCAGTACTTC.

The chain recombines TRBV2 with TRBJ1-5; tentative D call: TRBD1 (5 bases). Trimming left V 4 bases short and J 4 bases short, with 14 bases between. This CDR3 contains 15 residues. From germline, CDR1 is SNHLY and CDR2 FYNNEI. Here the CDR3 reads CASSAEGQGNQPQHF. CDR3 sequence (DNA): TGTGCCAGCAGTGCGGAGGGGCAGGGTAATCAGCCCCAGCATTTT.

Here the CDR3 reads CASSPGGTGYGYTF. CDR3 bases: TGTGCCAGCAGTCCTGGCGGGACGGGCTATGGCTACACCTTC. The chain has TRBV28 and TRBJ1-2; tentative D call: TRBD1 (5 bases). Germline V gene data show CDR1 as MDHEN and CDR2 as SYDVKM. CDR3 size: 14 residues. The V end was cut by 5 bases, the J end by 4 bases, with 14 bases between.

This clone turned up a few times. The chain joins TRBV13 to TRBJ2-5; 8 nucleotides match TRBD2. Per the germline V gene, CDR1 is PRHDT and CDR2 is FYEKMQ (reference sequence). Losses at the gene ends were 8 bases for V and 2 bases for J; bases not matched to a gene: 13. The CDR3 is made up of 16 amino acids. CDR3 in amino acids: CASAVTGGRRQETQYF. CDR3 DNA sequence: TGTGCCAGCGCCGTCACGGGGGGGCGTCGGCAAGAGACCCAGTACTTC.

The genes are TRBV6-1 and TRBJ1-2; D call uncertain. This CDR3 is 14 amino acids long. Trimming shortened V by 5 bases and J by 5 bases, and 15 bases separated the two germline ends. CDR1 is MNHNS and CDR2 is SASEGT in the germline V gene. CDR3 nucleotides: TGTGCCAGCAGTCAGTTACATGGGCAGTATGGCTACACCTTC. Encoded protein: CASSQLHGQYGYTF.

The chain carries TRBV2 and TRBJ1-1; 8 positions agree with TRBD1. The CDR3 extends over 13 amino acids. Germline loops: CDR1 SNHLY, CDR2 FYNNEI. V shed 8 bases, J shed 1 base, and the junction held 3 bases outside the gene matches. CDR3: CASGTGQNTEAFF. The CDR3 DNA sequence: TGTGCCAGCGGGACAGGACAGAACACTGAAGCTTTCTTT.